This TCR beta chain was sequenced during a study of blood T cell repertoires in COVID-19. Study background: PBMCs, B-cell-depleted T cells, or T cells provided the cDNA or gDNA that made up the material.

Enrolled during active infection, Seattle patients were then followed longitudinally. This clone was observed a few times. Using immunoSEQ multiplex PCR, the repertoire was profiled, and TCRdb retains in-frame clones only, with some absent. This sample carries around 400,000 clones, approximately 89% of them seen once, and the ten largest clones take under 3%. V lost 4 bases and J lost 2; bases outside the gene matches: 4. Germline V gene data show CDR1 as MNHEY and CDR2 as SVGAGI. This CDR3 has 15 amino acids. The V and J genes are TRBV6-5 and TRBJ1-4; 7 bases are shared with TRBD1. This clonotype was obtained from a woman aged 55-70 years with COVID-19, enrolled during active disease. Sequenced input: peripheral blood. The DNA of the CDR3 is TGTGCCAGCAGTTCAGGGGGTACGACTAATGAAAAACTGTTTTTT. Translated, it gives CASSSGGTTNEKLFF.